A single sample gave rise to the 8 T cell receptor beta chains below, sequenced in a study of tumor-infiltrating lymphocytes in primary liver carcinoma. Scientists recovered RNA and DNA together from about 21-30 mg of unsorted bulk tissue. With a constant-region primer, TCR beta cDNA was made from around 520 ng of total RNA. Libraries covering TCR beta were generated through three nested multiplex PCR rounds (using a slightly modified ARM-PCR). A C-beta reverse primer was combined with TRBV1-TRBV30 forward primers in the first two PCR rounds, and each round had approximately 10 cycles. TCRdb redid the calling of the multiplex PCR reads with MiXCR, one entry per CDR3 protein. The repertoire has 150,000 to 200,000 distinct CDR3 sequences, around 81% of them found once; the top ten carry around a sixth. Sequences were obtained from tumor tissue from primary liver carcinoma. Source of these receptors: a man aged 35 to 55 with primary liver carcinoma and hepatitis B virus infection.

This clonotype was observed a single time. A read error is possible here, since a much larger clone lies one base away. The chain has TRBV5-1 and TRBJ2-2, with a possible D match to TRBD2 (5 bases). The CDR3 sequence is 14 residues long. Germline loops: CDR1 SGHRS, CDR2 YFSETQ. Here the CDR3 DNA reads TGCGCCAGCAGACTAGGTTCGAACATCGGGGAGCTGTTTTTT. It yields the protein CASRLGSNIGELFF. The full variable domain, in which reference TRBV5-1 and TRBJ2-2 provide the parts outside the CDR3, is KAGVTQTPRYLIKTRGQQVTLSCSPISGHRSVSWYQQTPGQGLQFLFEYFSETQRNKGNFPGRFSGRQFSNSRSEMNVSTLELGDSALYLCASRLGSNIGELFFGEGSRLTVL.

A remark on this clonotype: Compared with germline, one end of the junction differs, possibly owing to a read error. This rearrangement joins TRBV4-3 to TRBJ2-5, with TRBD2 matching 8 bases. The length of the CDR3 is 14 residues. Germline V gene sequence: CDR1 LGHNA, CDR2 YSLEER. CDR3 in amino acids: CTSSQAPGGETQYF. DNA for the CDR3: TGCACCAGCAGCCAAGCTCCGGGAGGGGAGACCCAGTACTTC.

Concerning this clonotype: A read error may produce the germline difference seen at one junction end. The rearrangement links TRBV10-1 to TRBJ2-2; 11 positions agree with TRBD1. The CDR3 spans 19 residues. Per the germline V gene, CDR1 is WNHNN and CDR2 is SYGVQD (reference sequence). The CDR3 here is CASSELSGTGGSNTGELLF. CDR3 DNA sequence: TGCGCCAGCAGTGAACTTTCGGGGACAGGGGGAAGTAACACCGGGGAGCTGTTGTTT.

Concerning this clonotype itself: A read error may account for a junction end that differs from germline. This chain joins TRBV6-2 or TRBV6-3 and TRBJ2-7; 9 bases are a match to TRBD1. The J call is in doubt because the DNA end fits TRBJ2-1 better. Looked up from germline, CDR1 is MNHEY and CDR2 is SVGEGT. The CDR3 sequence is 14 residues long. This CDR3 reads CASSPRDRAHEQFF. The CDR3, as DNA: TGCGCCAGCAGCCCCCGGGACAGGGCCCACGAGCAGTTCTTC.

This clonotype came up many times. The rearrangement uses TRBV5-1 and TRBJ1-1, with TRBD1 identical over 8 bases. CDR3 length equals 13 residues. Germline V gene data show CDR1 as SGHRS and CDR2 as YFSETQ. Unmatched junction bases numbered 1, after V lost 2 bases and J lost 4 bases. This chain's CDR3 is CASSFGQGTEAFF. For the CDR3, the DNA is TGCGCCAGCAGCTTCGGACAGGGCACTGAAGCTTTCTTT. The whole variable domain, filled in from reference TRBV5-1 and TRBJ1-1, reads KAGVTQTPRYLIKTRGQQVTLSCSPISGHRSVSWYQQTPGQGLQFLFEYFSETQRNKGNFPGRFSGRQFSNSRSEMNVSTLELGDSALYLCASSFGQGTEAFFGQGTRLTVV.

Remarks on this clonotype: A read error may account for a junction end that differs from germline. The gene calls are TRBV6-5 and TRBJ2-7; D is undetermined. CDR1 is MNHEY, CDR2 SVGAGI, per germline. This CDR3 is built from 15 residues. In DNA form, the CDR3 reads TGTGCCAGCGGCCTGCGTGCGGTGGAGACCTACGAGCAGTGCTTC. As protein: CASGLRAVETYEQCF.

Regarding this clonotype: The junction departs from germline at one end; a sequencing error may be responsible. This chain connects TRBV14 to TRBJ2-1; the match to TRBD2 covers 7 bases. This CDR3 is built from 16 residues. Germline V gene data show CDR1 as SGHDN and CDR2 as FVKESK. The CDR3 loop is CASIAAAGWVNNDQFF. In DNA, the CDR3 is TGTGCCAGCATTGCCGCAGCGGGATGGGTAAACAATGATCAGTTCTTC.

In regard to this clonotype: A much larger clone differs by one base, so this may be a read error. The chain carries TRBV18 and TRBJ2-3; no definite D call. Germline lookup yields CDR1 KGHSH and CDR2 LQKENI. The length of the CDR3 is 14 residues. The CDR3 DNA sequence: TGTGACAGCTCACAGCTACAAGGCACAGATACGCAGTATTTT. It is translated as CDSSQLQGTDTQYF.